These 9 T cell receptor beta chains were all obtained from the same sample, sequenced in a study of T cells in Graves' hyperthyroidism and ophthalmopathy. The investigators amplified TCR beta CDR3 regions from RNA transcripts. Researchers ran a first-round RT-PCR on the TCR CDR3 using the HTBI primer set. TCRdb re-derived calls from the multiplex PCR reads in MiXCR, one entry per CDR3 protein. The repertoire holds fewer than 900,000 distinct CDR3 sequences, with about 19% as singletons. Material: blood. Receptors originate from a woman between 45 and 60 years old with Graves' hyperthyroidism that later progressed to Graves' ophthalmopathy.

This clonotype came up a few times. The chain is built from TRBV3-1 and TRBJ1-1, with no clear D. CDR1 is LGHDT, CDR2 YNNKEL, per germline (reference sequence). V was trimmed by 0 bases and J by 2 bases, leaving 16 bases between them. The CDR3 has 17 amino acids. CDR3: CASSQDLQRARNTEAFF. The DNA of the CDR3 is TGTGCCAGCAGCCAAGATCTACAGAGGGCGCGAAACACTGAAGCTTTCTTT.

This clonotype was counted between two and nine times. The chain links TRBV10-3 to TRBJ2-7; 8 bases agree with TRBD2. The V and J ends lost 0 bases and 0 bases, in that order; junction bases with no gene match: 13. Germline V gene data show CDR1 as ENHRY and CDR2 as SYGVKD. CDR3 length: 19 amino acids. Here the CDR3 DNA reads TGTGCCATCAGTGAGTCACGGGGGGGATCGGGACAAAGCTCCTACGAGCAGTACTTC. The encoded protein is CAISESRGGSGQSSYEQYF.

This clonotype was counted ten times or more. V usage is TRBV2 and J usage is TRBJ1-1; tentatively, D is TRBD1 (6 bases). With 3 bases removed from V and 5 bases from J, the gap between germline ends came to 19 bases. The V gene's germline CDR1 is SNHLY and CDR2 FYNNEI. The CDR3 length is 16 residues. The CDR3 sequence: CASSDSLERGGTEAFF. In DNA, the CDR3 is TGTGCCAGCAGTGATTCTCTAGAACGAGGGGGAACTGAAGCTTTCTTT.

The gene calls are TRBV6-2 or TRBV6-3 and TRBJ2-1, with D possibly TRBD2 on 7 matching bases. This CDR3 comprises 14 residues. CDR1 and CDR2 (germline): MNHEY, SVGEGT. V dropped 6 bases and J dropped 6 bases, with 15 bases sitting between them. The CDR3 here is CASRGGGFPNEQFF. The CDR3 DNA is TGTGCCAGCAGAGGCGGGGGCTTCCCCAATGAGCAGTTCTTC.

This clonotype was counted many times. The gene calls are TRBV11-2 and TRBJ1-1; weak D call: TRBD1 (6 bases). There are 16 residues in the CDR3. From germline, CDR1 is SGHAT and CDR2 FQNNGV. Trimming pared 5 bases from V and 3 bases from J, leaving 19 bases between. The CDR3 is CASSTFLDSYDTEAFF. For the CDR3, the DNA is TGTGCCAGCAGCACCTTTTTGGACAGCTATGACACTGAAGCTTTCTTT.

This clonotype was counted a few times. This chain joins TRBV29-1 and TRBJ1-1, with 7 bases matching TRBD1. CDR3 size: 14 residues. V was clipped by 5 bases and J by 1 base; unmatched bases: 7. The germline CDR1 and CDR2 sequences are SQVTM and ANQGSEA. This chain's CDR3 is CSVSTGLGNTEAFF. The CDR3 DNA reads TGCAGCGTTTCGACAGGGTTGGGGAACACTGAAGCTTTCTTT.

This chain joins TRBV18 and TRBJ1-6; D is unclear. V was trimmed by 4 bases and J by 12 bases, leaving 16 bases between them. Germline V CDR1 and CDR2: KGHSH, LQKENI. CDR3 length equals 14 residues. The chain's CDR3 is CASSQSGTEVPLHF. CDR3 nucleotides: TGTGCCAGCTCACAGAGCGGTACGGAGGTACCCCTCCACTTT.

This clonotype has a count of ten or more. The genes are TRBV2 and TRBJ2-7; D remains unclear. The ends were cut back, 7 bases at V and 4 bases at J, with 11 bases in the middle. Germline V CDR1 and CDR2: SNHLY, FYNNEI. The CDR3 contains 12 residues. CDR3 nucleotide sequence: TGTGCCAGCACGTCAGGTCCTTACGAGCAGTACTTC. Its translation: CASTSGPYEQYF.

This clonotype has a handful of counts. The chain links TRBV28 to TRBJ1-2, with 8 positions matching TRBD1. CDR3 length: 12 residues. Germline V lookup: CDR1 MDHEN, CDR2 SYDVKM. With 7 bases clipped from V and 4 bases from J, the junction kept 2 bases outside the gene matches. The CDR3 region is CASTGGIYGYTF. The CDR3 DNA sequence: TGTGCCAGCACAGGGGGCATCTATGGCTACACCTTC.